A selection of T cell receptor beta chains follows, all from one sample in a study of CXCR3-negative and CXCR3-positive naive CD8 T cells. No DNA is given; TCRdb re-called the 5' RACE reads and lists each CDR3 protein once. The sample data list about 90,000 distinct CDR3 sequences. The sequenced material came from naive CXCR3- CD8+ T cells from blood. These receptors were taken from a human donor in good health. Some clones in this sample may be carry-over from other donors' samples. CDR3s include the opening cysteine and the closing phenylalanine or tryptophan.

v_call	j_call	cdr3_aa
TRBV7-9	TRBJ2-5	CASSNLESGSLETQYF
TRBV29-1	TRBJ1-1	CSVQGGTEAFF
TRBV6-1	TRBJ1-1	CASSAEGGGTEAFF
TRBV28	TRBJ1-2	CAPLGLSQRGGYGYTF
TRBV5-6	TRBJ2-7	CASSGNRGLGEQYF
TRBV28	TRBJ2-1	CATAGYNEQFF
TRBV7-3	TRBJ2-1	CASSLEGFQGGEQFF
TRBV4-1	TRBJ2-1	CASSLNQGIGPYNEQFF
TRBV12-3/TRBV12-4	TRBJ1-1	CASRPDPNTEAFF
TRBV7-9	TRBJ2-2	CASSIQPGVRAGELFF
TRBV10-3	TRBJ2-2	CAISESEQGRTGELFF
TRBV7-2	TRBJ1-2	CASSLIPGDYGYTF
TRBV27	TRBJ2-1	CASGGLGEGQKNEQFF
TRBV5-1	TRBJ2-7	CASSLEQGYEQYF
TRBV11-1	TRBJ2-7	CASSFDPGRLSYEQYF
TRBV29-1	TRBJ2-3	CSVGGSLEDTQYF
TRBV19	TRBJ2-1	CASRLGTSGYNEQFF
TRBV5-5	TRBJ2-7	CASSLSGLATYEQYF
TRBV29-1	TRBJ1-2	CSVWTDRGFIRGYTF
TRBV20-1	TRBJ2-7	CSASWGYEQYF
TRBV29-1	TRBJ2-7	CSVLSTYEQYF
TRBV20-1	TRBJ2-3	CSASSPRAKDTQYF
TRBV11-2	TRBJ2-2	CASSSMSGELFF
TRBV28	TRBJ1-2	CASEDRGYGYTF
TRBV20-1	TRBJ2-3	CSARDESGDTQYF
TRBV28	TRBJ2-7	CASNPSGRRDEQYF
TRBV7-8	TRBJ2-7	CASRDRQGSYEQYF
TRBV29-1	TRBJ1-2	CSVRSSGPAGYTF
TRBV4-3	TRBJ1-1	CASSQVDRGLETEAFF
TRBV3-1	TRBJ2-1	CASSPGFSKRGEQFF
TRBV28	TRBJ2-4	CASSLWENSKNIQYF
TRBV7-9	TRBJ2-5	CASSPGMGTETQYF
TRBV7-9	TRBJ2-1	CASVDYKSYNEQFF
TRBV4-3	TRBJ2-7	CASSQDYAAYEQYF
TRBV29-1	TRBJ2-2	CSVQQEDTGELFF
TRBV6-2/TRBV6-3	TRBJ1-5	CASSPLWTPNNQPQHF
TRBV29-1	TRBJ1-1	CSVEGLSTEAFF
TRBV5-6	TRBJ2-7	CASSLVARSYEQYF
TRBV21-1	TRBJ1-1	CASRGLPPNTEAFF
TRBV28	TRBJ2-7	CASTPTGQLYEQYF
TRBV29-1	TRBJ1-2	CSVRPGQGGYTF
TRBV23-1	TRBJ2-5	CASTTRNQETQYF
TRBV7-6	TRBJ1-3	CASSLQGGTGNTIYF
TRBV19	TRBJ2-3	CASSRDGSSTDTQYF
TRBV4-3	TRBJ1-1	CASSQDRKNTEAFF
TRBV20-1	TRBJ2-7	CSAPAGSTGVSYEQYF